What follows describes a single T cell receptor beta chain. What it recognizes is unknown. This sample is part of a study of T cells in localized non-small cell lung cancer. V lost 5 bases, J lost 7 bases, and 9 bases lay in between. The CDR3 runs 12 residues. Germline values: CDR1 MDHEN, CDR2 SYDVKM. Findings and caveats of the study: Uninvolved adjacent lung had higher T cell clonality than tumor and all other tissues. When the top 100 tumor clones were examined, a median about 60 of them also appeared in the adjacent lung, which was paired and uninvolved. The tumor had only one region sequenced, so heterogeneity remains possible.

Repertoires were generated with immunoSEQ multiplex PCR, while TCRdb's copy carries only in-frame clones and drops some. This table holds roughly 40,000 clones, 75% to 90% found once. The TCR comes from a woman aged 40 to 75 with stage I lung adenocarcinoma. The sample here was peripheral blood, taken before any cancer treatment. V and J are TRBV28 and TRBJ1-5; D uncertain. In DNA, the CDR3 is TGTGCCAGCAGTCCCCCGGACCAGCCCCAGCATTTT. Translating gives CASSPPDQPQHF.